This T cell receptor beta chain is drawn from a study of T-cell memory formation after mild COVID-19. Using its own MiXCR run on the 5' RACE reads, TCRdb lists one record per CDR3 protein. The table includes approximately 290,000 distinct CDR3 sequences, more than 15% detected once. V lost 3 bases and J lost 0, with 9 bases in between. CDR3 length: 15 amino acids. The specimen was PBMCs or a T cell subset sorted from them (not recorded which). This TCR derives from a man younger than 30 who had mild COVID-19 (a few samples of this study predate the infection). Cell type and time point are not known. The chain has TRBV12-3 or TRBV12-4 and TRBJ1-5; D gene unclear. CDR3 residues: CASSLWDYSNQPQHF. CDR3 DNA: TGTGCCAGCAGTTTGTGGGATTATAGCAATCAGCCCCAGCATTTT.